This T cell receptor (beta chain) stems from a study of persistence of HIV-infected CD4 T cells. Stimulation used around 10 ug/mL lysate from CMV-infected fibroblasts. Sorting of responding CD4+ T cells relied on upregulated CD40 ligand together with CD69. For less than 20 hours, CD8-depleted PBMCs received anti-CD28/CD49d costimulation, a CD40-blocking antibody and enfuvirtide. The CDR3 is 14 amino acids. The germline CDR1 and CDR2 sequences are ENHRY and SYGVKD. V was clipped by 10 bases and J by 5 bases; unmatched bases: 11. Worth noting for this clone: Its antigen is still unknown.

The immunoSEQ assay was version 4, run in survey mode. Template was genomic DNA at roughly 9.3 ng/uL, with up to roughly 1 ug used per sample. Profiled with immunoSEQ multiplex PCR; TCRdb holds only in-frame clones, not every one. This sample carries about 6,500 clones, roughly three quarters of them seen once, and the ten largest clones take 66%. The TCR was taken from an adult woman with HIV who was CMV-seropositive. The genes are TRBV10-3 and TRBJ2-7; 10 bases align to TRBD2. The sequences come from CD4+ T cells sorted from PBMCs after roughly 18-hour stimulation, collected from a patient who received antiretroviral therapy. CDR3: CATGLAGGLDEQYF. The DNA for the CDR3 is TGTGCCACGGGGTTAGCGGGAGGTCTCGACGAGCAGTACTTC.